The 15 T cell receptor beta chains below all came from one sample that was sequenced in a study of lymphopenia after photon versus proton radiotherapy. Sequenced by immunoSEQ multiplex PCR; TCRdb stores in-frame clones only, minus some. The profile shows tens of thousands of clones, over 85% of them singletons. Source: peripheral blood, taken from a patient treated with photon-based radiotherapy. The receptors shown here come from a woman aged 50 to 60 with cholangiocarcinoma.

The rearrangement uses TRBV27 and TRBJ1-5; 10 bases match TRBD1. The ends lost 4 bases at V and 2 bases at J; junction bases unmatched: 2. CDR3 size: 15 residues. The germline V gene has CDR1 MNHEY and CDR2 SMNVEV (reference sequence). The CDR3 sequence: CASSSGTGGNQPQHF. The DNA of the CDR3 is TGTGCCAGCAGTTCGGGGACAGGGGGCAATCAGCCCCAGCATTTT.

This chain uses TRBV7-6 with TRBJ1-2; D is perhaps TRBD1 (5 bases). V was clipped by 4 bases and J by 4 bases, with 13 bases between them. This CDR3 contains 14 residues. From germline, CDR1 is SGHVS and CDR2 FNYEAQ. The CDR3 loop reads CASSSGRGGYGYTF. The CDR3 region has the DNA TGTGCCAGCAGCTCGGGGCGGGGGGGCTATGGCTACACCTTC.

The V and J genes are TRBV6-5 and TRBJ2-1, with TRBD1 matching 10 bases. Germline assignment: CDR1 MNHEY and CDR2 SVGAGI. The CDR3 is 16 amino acids. V lost 2 bases and J lost 9; bases outside the gene matches: 10. The DNA of the CDR3 is TGTGCCAGCAGTTACCAAATCCGGACAGGGGGAGGTGAGCAGTTCTTC. Encoded protein: CASSYQIRTGGGEQFF.

This chain uses TRBV10-3 with TRBJ1-4, with a tentative D call TRBD1 (6 bases). The V end was cut by 6 bases, the J end by 4 bases, with 9 bases between. The CDR3 loop spans 13 amino acids. Looked up from germline, CDR1 is ENHRY and CDR2 is SYGVKD. Here the CDR3 DNA reads TGTGCCATCAGGGCAGGGGTTAATGAAAAACTGTTTTTT. It is translated as CAIRAGVNEKLFF.

V gene TRBV27 combines with J gene TRBJ2-3, with a possible D match to TRBD1 (7 bases). The CDR3 spans 16 residues. Germline CDR1 and CDR2: MNHEY and SMNVEV (reference sequence). The V gene lost 4 bases and the J gene lost 0 bases, with 14 bases spanning the gap. The CDR3 region has the DNA TGTGCCAGCAGTTCCCAGACAGGGACTAGCACAGATACGCAGTATTTT. This codes for CASSSQTGTSTDTQYF.

The CDR3 reads CASSPRKGRDTGELFF. Here the CDR3 DNA reads TGTGCCAGCAGCCCCCGTAAGGGGCGCGACACCGGGGAGCTGTTTTTT. J is TRBJ2-2 and V is TRBV7-8; TRBD1 is a possible D gene (5 bases). The CDR3 has 16 residues. The V gene lost 5 bases and the J gene lost 3 bases, with 16 bases spanning the gap. The germline V gene has CDR1 SGHVS and CDR2 FQNEAQ.

The count of this clone is one. The chain uses TRBV18 and TRBJ2-7, with D maybe TRBD1 (6 bases). CDR1 and CDR2 (germline): KGHSH, LQKENI. CDR3 length: 15 amino acids. V was trimmed by 3 bases and J by 1 base, leaving 13 bases between them. The CDR3, as DNA: TGTGCCAGCTCACCGAACAGGGCCACATCCTACGAGCAGTACTTC. Amino acid sequence: CASSPNRATSYEQYF.

The DNA for the CDR3 is TGTGCCAGTAGCAATAGTACACTAGCGGGGGCCTGGTACCAAGAGACCCAGTACTTC. It is translated as CASSNSTLAGAWYQETQYF. This rearrangement joins TRBV19 to TRBJ2-5; 11 bases are shared with TRBD2. After removal of 6 bases from V and 0 bases from J, the junction contained 15 bases not matched to a gene. The CDR3 is made up of 19 amino acids. Germline-derived CDR1 and CDR2 are LNHDA and SQIVND (reference sequence).

About this clone: Other DNA variants within this sample encode the same CDR3. The chain links TRBV9 to TRBJ1-5, with a weak D call TRBD1 (6 bases). CDR1 SGDLS and CDR2 YYNGEE come from the germline V gene. The CDR3 loop spans 13 amino acids. V lost 2 bases, J lost 6 bases, and 9 bases lay in between. CDR3 DNA: TGTGCCAGCAGCGTGGAGGGGGGTCAGCCCCAGCATTTT. Translation: CASSVEGGQPQHF.

The gene calls are TRBV9 and TRBJ1-1; D gene ambiguous. The V end was cut by 5 bases, the J end by 1 base, with 15 bases between. This CDR3 comprises 15 residues. Germline V gene lookup returns CDR1 SGDLS and CDR2 YYNGEE. The CDR3 region is CASRGIPGQNTEAFF. The CDR3 DNA sequence: TGTGCCAGCAGGGGAATCCCGGGCCAGAACACTGAAGCTTTCTTT.

J is TRBJ2-7 and V is TRBV15; 9 bases fit TRBD1. Losses at the gene ends were 0 bases for V and 5 bases for J; bases not matched to a gene: 5. Germline V gives CDR1 LNHNV, CDR2 YYDKDF (reference sequence). The CDR3 length is 15 residues. The CDR3 reads CATSRDTGGVDEQYF. Here the CDR3 DNA reads TGTGCCACCAGCAGAGATACAGGGGGCGTCGACGAGCAGTACTTC.

This chain uses TRBV18 with TRBJ2-7, with D unclear. V lost 0 bases and J lost 3, with 6 bases in between. CDR1 and CDR2 (germline): KGHSH, LQKENI. This CDR3 has 13 residues. CDR3 amino acids: CASSPPLVYEQYF. The CDR3, as DNA: TGTGCCAGCTCACCACCGTTGGTCTACGAGCAGTACTTC.

This chain connects TRBV4-1 to TRBJ2-2; 9 bases map to TRBD2. This CDR3 has 16 amino acids. The germline V gene has CDR1 MGHRA and CDR2 YSYEKL. V was pared by 1 base and J by 8 bases, with 8 bases of the junction left unmatched. The chain's CDR3 is CASSQGPGLAKGELFF. The CDR3 DNA reads TGCGCCAGCAGCCAAGGTCCCGGACTAGCGAAGGGGGAGCTGTTTTTT.

This rearrangement joins TRBV28 to TRBJ1-2; 9 bases agree with TRBD1. The V and J ends lost 3 bases and 3 bases, in that order; junction bases with no gene match: 11. The CDR3 loop spans 17 amino acids. From germline, CDR1 is MDHEN and CDR2 SYDVKM. DNA for the CDR3: TGTGCCAGCAGTTTCGTAGCTATGGGACAGGGACACTATGGCTACACCTTC. Encoded protein: CASSFVAMGQGHYGYTF.

The chain recombines TRBV7-8 with TRBJ1-6; D is perhaps TRBD1 (6 bases). The V end was cut by 3 bases, the J end by 13 bases, with 16 bases between. Looked up from germline, CDR1 is SGHVS and CDR2 is FQNEAQ. This CDR3 has 14 amino acids. CDR3 residues: CASSFRDMGSPLHF. The CDR3, as DNA: TGTGCCAGCAGCTTCCGGGACATGGGTTCTCCCCTCCACTTT.